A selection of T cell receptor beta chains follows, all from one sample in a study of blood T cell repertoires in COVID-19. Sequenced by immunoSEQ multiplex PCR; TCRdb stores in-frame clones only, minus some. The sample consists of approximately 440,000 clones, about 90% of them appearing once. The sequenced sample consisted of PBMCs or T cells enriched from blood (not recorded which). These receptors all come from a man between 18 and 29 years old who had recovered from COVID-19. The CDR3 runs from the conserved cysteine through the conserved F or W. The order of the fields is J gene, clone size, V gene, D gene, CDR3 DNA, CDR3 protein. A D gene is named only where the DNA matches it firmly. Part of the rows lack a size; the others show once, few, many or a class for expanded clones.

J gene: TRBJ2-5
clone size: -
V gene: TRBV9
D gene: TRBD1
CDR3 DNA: TGTGCCAGCAGCGGAACGACAGGGGCGGAGACCCAGTACTTC
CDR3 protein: CASSGTTGAETQYF

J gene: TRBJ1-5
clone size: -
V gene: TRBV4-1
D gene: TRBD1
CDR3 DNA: TGCGCCAGCAGCCAGCAAGACAGGGACGATCAGCCCCAGCATTTT
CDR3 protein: CASSQQDRDDQPQHF

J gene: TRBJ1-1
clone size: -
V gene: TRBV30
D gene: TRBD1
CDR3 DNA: TGTGCCTGGACCGACAGGGGAACTGAAGCTTTCTTT
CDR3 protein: CAWTDRGTEAFF

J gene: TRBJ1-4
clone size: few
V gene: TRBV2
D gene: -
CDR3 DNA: TGTGCCAGCAGTGCCCTGGGTGAGGGAGAAAAACTGTTTTTT
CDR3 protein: CASSALGEGEKLFF

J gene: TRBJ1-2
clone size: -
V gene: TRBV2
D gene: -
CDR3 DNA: TGTGCCAGCAGGGAACACCCAGTAGGCGGTATGGACTATGGCTACACCTTC
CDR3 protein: CASREHPVGGMDYGYTF

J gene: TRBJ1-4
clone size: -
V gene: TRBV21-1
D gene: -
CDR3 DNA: TGTGCCAGCAGCACCCAACAGGGATCGCATGAAAAACTGTTTTTT
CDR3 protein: CASSTQQGSHEKLFF

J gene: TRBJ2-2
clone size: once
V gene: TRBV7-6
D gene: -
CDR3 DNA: TGTGCCAGCAGCTTAGCACTTCCGAACACCGGGGAGCTGTTTTTT
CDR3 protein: CASSLALPNTGELFF

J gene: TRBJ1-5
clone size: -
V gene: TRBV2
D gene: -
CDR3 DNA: TGTGCCAGCAGTGATCCGGGGAGAGGACAGCCCCAGCATTTT
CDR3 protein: CASSDPGRGQPQHF

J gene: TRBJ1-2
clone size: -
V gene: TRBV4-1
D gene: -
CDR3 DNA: TGCGCCAGCAGCCAAGATTGGTACAGTGGCTACACCTTC
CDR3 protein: CASSQDWYSGYTF

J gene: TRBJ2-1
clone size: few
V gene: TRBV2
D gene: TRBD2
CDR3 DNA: TGTGCCAGCCTGGAGAGCGGGAGAGGAGGGCAGTTCTTC
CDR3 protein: CASLESGRGGQFF

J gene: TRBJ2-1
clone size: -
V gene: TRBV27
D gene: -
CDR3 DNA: TGTGCCAGCAGTTCTTTGGACTACTCCTACAATGAGCAGTTCTTC
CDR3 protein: CASSSLDYSYNEQFF

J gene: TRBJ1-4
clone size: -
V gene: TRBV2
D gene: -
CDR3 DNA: TGTGCCAGCAAACCAGGTCGTGGCGAAAAACTGTTTTTT
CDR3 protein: CASKPGRGEKLFF

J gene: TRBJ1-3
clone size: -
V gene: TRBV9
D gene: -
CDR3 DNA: TGTGCCAGCAGCGTACAGCCTGGACAGTCTGGAAACACCATATATTTT
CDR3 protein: CASSVQPGQSGNTIYF

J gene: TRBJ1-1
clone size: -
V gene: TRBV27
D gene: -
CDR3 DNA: TGTGCCAGCAGTTTATTTTACGCGGTAGGCAAGAAATTGAACACTGAAGCTTTCTTT
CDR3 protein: CASSLFYAVGKKLNTEAFF

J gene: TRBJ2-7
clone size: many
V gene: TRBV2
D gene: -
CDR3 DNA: TGTGCCAGCAGTGAGAGGTACTACGAGCAGTACTTC
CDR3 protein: CASSERYYEQYF

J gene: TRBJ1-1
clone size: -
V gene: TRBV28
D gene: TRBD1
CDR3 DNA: TGTGCCAGCATGGATTTATCCCGGACAGGTCCAACGGACACTGAAGCTTTCTTT
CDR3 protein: CASMDLSRTGPTDTEAFF

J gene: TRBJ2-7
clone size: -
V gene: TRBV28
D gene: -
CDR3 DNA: TGTGCCAGCAGTTCGGGCTCTAGGGGGAAAACGTACTCCTACGAGCAGTACTTC
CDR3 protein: CASSSGSRGKTYSYEQYF

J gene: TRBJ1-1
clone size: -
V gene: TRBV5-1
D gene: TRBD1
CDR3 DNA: TGCGCCAGCAGCTTAGGGACAGGGGTACCTGAAGCTTTCTTT
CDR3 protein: CASSLGTGVPEAFF